Following are 23 T cell receptor beta chains from one sample sequenced in a study of cytotoxic CD8 clonotypes in ibrutinib-treated CLL. Sequencing was performed with immunoSEQ multiplex PCR; in TCRdb, only in-frame clones are kept and a portion is missing. This table has tens of thousands of clones, 60% to 80% appearing once. Sequences were derived from PBMCs, sampled at disease progression, from a patient treated with ibrutinib. These receptors were obtained from a human donor with chronic lymphocytic leukemia.

The rearrangement uses TRBV19 and TRBJ2-7, with D perhaps being TRBD1 or TRBD2 (5 bases each). CDR1 is LNHDA and CDR2 is SQIVND in the germline V gene (reference sequence). CDR3 length equals 14 residues. V lost 2 bases, J lost 6 bases, and 14 bases lay in between. The DNA of the CDR3 is TGTGCCAGTAGTATAAAGGGGACGTCTGGCGAGCAGTACTTC. Its protein product is CASSIKGTSGEQYF.

CDR3 coding DNA: TGTGCCAGCAGCTTGGCCGGGACAGCCTACGAGCAGTACTTC. Translated, it gives CASSLAGTAYEQYF. The J gene is TRBJ2-7, the V gene TRBV11-2, with 7 bases matching TRBD1. The CDR3 length is 14 residues. The V gene's germline CDR1 is SGHAT and CDR2 FQNNGV. J gave up 2 bases and V 3 bases, and 4 bases lay outside the gene matches.

The table lists this clone with a few counts. The rearrangement uses TRBV5-6 and TRBJ2-2; D could derive from TRBD1 or TRBD2 (5 bases each). CDR1 and CDR2 (germline): SGHDT, YYEEEE. The CDR3 totals 12 residues. V lost 4 bases, J lost 6 bases, and 7 bases lay in between. The CDR3 bases are TGTGCCAGCAGCCGGGACGCCGGGGAGCTGTTTTTT. As protein: CASSRDAGELFF.

This clone appeared a few times. The rearrangement links TRBV11-2 to TRBJ1-1; D is unclear. Germline values: CDR1 SGHAT, CDR2 FQNNGV. V lost 4 bases to trimming and J lost 1 base, with 4 bases between them. The CDR3 is 12 amino acids. CDR3 region: CASSWKNTEAFF. The CDR3, as DNA: TGTGCCAGCAGCTGGAAGAACACTGAAGCTTTCTTT.

This clone was found a few times. The genes are TRBV4-2 and TRBJ1-2; possibly TRBD1 for D (6 bases). The germline gives CDR1 LGHNA, CDR2 YNFKEQ. V lost 0 bases to trimming and J lost 8 bases, with 19 bases between them. CDR3 length: 16 residues. CDR3 nucleotides: TGTGCCAGCAGCCAAGAGGCTACAGGGACGATGGGAGGCTACACCTTC. Encoded protein: CASSQEATGTMGGYTF.

This chain uses TRBV15 with TRBJ1-2; the match to TRBD1 covers 7 bases. The CDR3 extends over 14 amino acids. V lost 0 bases and J lost 4; bases outside the gene matches: 2. Germline CDR1 reads LNHNV; CDR2 reads YYDKDF (reference sequence). The CDR3 sequence: CATSREGGAYGYTF. Written as DNA, the CDR3 is TGTGCCACCAGCAGAGAAGGGGGCGCCTATGGCTACACCTTC.

J is TRBJ1-2 and V is TRBV4-1, with TRBD1 matching over 7 bases. The CDR3 covers 17 residues. V lost 0 bases to trimming and J lost 6 bases; unmatched junction nucleotides: 13. CDR1 and CDR2 (germline): MGHRA, YSYEKL. The CDR3: CASSQDPSLDRFNGYTF. In DNA, the CDR3 is TGCGCCAGCAGCCAAGATCCATCCTTGGACAGGTTTAATGGCTACACCTTC.

V and J are TRBV5-6 and TRBJ1-6; 9 nucleotides line up with TRBD1. The V segment lost 1 base and the J segment 2 bases; nucleotides outside the gene matches: 7. Germline CDR1 reads SGHDT; CDR2 reads YYEEEE. The CDR3 has 18 amino acids. The CDR3 nucleotides are TGTGCCAGCAGCTTGTGGACAGGGGCACAAACCTATAATTCACCCCTCCACTTT. Protein sequence: CASSLWTGAQTYNSPLHF.

The rearrangement uses TRBV9 and TRBJ2-5; 7 bases agree with TRBD2. The CDR3 has 14 amino acids. The J segment lost 3 bases and the V segment lost 5 bases, leaving 7 bases of the junction unmatched. The germline gives CDR1 SGDLS, CDR2 YYNGEE. For the CDR3, the DNA is TGTGCCAGCAGTGTTGGGGACTATAAAGAGACCCAGTACTTC. Translated, it gives CASSVGDYKETQYF.

The count of this clone is one. The chain links TRBV5-1 to TRBJ2-3, with 7 bases that match TRBD1. Germline V CDR1 and CDR2: SGHRS, YFSETQ. There are 16 residues in the CDR3. With V trimmed by 2 bases and J by 1 base, 7 bases remained unmatched. The CDR3 bases are TGCGCCAGCAGCTTTACAGGGGACCCGGGCACAGATACGCAGTATTTT. Its protein product is CASSFTGDPGTDTQYF. The entire variable domain, with the rest obtained from reference TRBV5-1 and TRBJ2-3, is as follows: KAGVTQTPRYLIKTRGQQVTLSCSPISGHRSVSWYQQTPGQGLQFLFEYFSETQRNKGNFPGRFSGRQFSNSRSEMNVSTLELGDSALYLCASSFTGDPGTDTQYFGPGTRLTVL.

The chain combines TRBV2 with TRBJ1-4; D is possibly TRBD1 (6 bases). V gave up 7 bases and J gave up 7 bases, with 13 bases separating them. Germline V CDR1 and CDR2: SNHLY, FYNNEI. This CDR3 contains 13 residues. DNA for the CDR3: TGTGCCAGCATAAGAGGGGGAGGTGAAAAACTGTTTTTT. The encoded protein is CASIRGGGEKLFF.

This chain links TRBV6-5 with TRBJ1-4; D remains unclear. The CDR3 extends over 15 amino acids. Trimming shortened V by 0 bases and J by 3 bases, and 8 bases separated the two germline ends. Germline V lookup: CDR1 MNHEY, CDR2 SVGAGI. This chain's CDR3 is CASSYSEQPNEKLFF. CDR3 sequence (DNA): TGTGCCAGCAGTTACTCTGAACAGCCTAATGAAAAACTGTTTTTT.

This clone has only a few counts. The CDR3 region is CATLSGTYGYTF. CDR3 DNA sequence: TGTGCCACCTTATCAGGTACCTATGGCTACACCTTC. The rearrangement links TRBV27 to TRBJ1-2, with D uncertain. The V end lost 10 bases, the J end lost 4 bases, and 13 bases lay between the germline ends. The length of the CDR3 is 12 residues. Germline V lookup: CDR1 MNHEY, CDR2 SMNVEV (reference sequence).

V is TRBV6-6 and J is TRBJ1-1; TRBD1 is a possible D gene (5 bases). The CDR3 runs to 15 residues. Germline assignment: CDR1 MNHNY and CDR2 SVGAGI (reference sequence). The V and J ends lost 3 bases and 0 bases respectively, with 11 bases between them. CDR3: CASSYKEGMNTEAFF. The DNA for the CDR3 is TGTGCCAGCAGTTATAAAGAGGGGATGAACACTGAAGCTTTCTTT.

The genes are TRBV12-2 and TRBJ2-7. TRBV12-2 is marked as a pseudogene. The CDR3 sequence is 15 residues long. CDR3 coding DNA: TGTGCAAGTCGCTTAGGGGAAAGACCCTCCTACGAGCAGTACTTC. Amino acids: CASRLGERPSYEQYF.

This chain links TRBV4-1 with TRBJ2-6; D not certain. V lost 3 bases and J lost 16, with 25 bases in between. The CDR3 consists of 16 residues. Per the germline V gene, CDR1 is MGHRA and CDR2 is YSYEKL. The CDR3 DNA sequence: TGCGCCAGCAGCCAGCCCGACGTCGACCTCTGGGGTGGGCTGACTTTC. It is translated as CASSQPDVDLWGGLTF.

This CDR3 is CATSPLGQVIGYTF. The DNA for the CDR3 is TGTGCCACCAGCCCGCTTGGACAGGTTATCGGCTACACCTTC. The J gene is TRBJ1-2, the V gene TRBV15; TRBD1 matches 7 bases. The CDR3 length is 14 residues. V lost 5 bases to trimming and J lost 8 bases; unmatched junction nucleotides: 11. The germline gives CDR1 LNHNV, CDR2 YYDKDF (reference sequence). The whole variable domain, remainder taken from reference TRBV15 and TRBJ1-2, is DAMVIQNPRYQVTQFGKPVTLSCSQTLNHNVMYWYQQKSSQAPKLLFHYYDKDFNNEADTPDNFQSRRPNTSFCFLDIRSPGLGDTAMYLCATSPLGQVIGYTFGSGTRLTVV.

V is TRBV6-5 and J is TRBJ1-5; D gene unclear. The CDR3 spans 14 residues. Germline CDR1 and CDR2: MNHEY and SVGAGI. V shed 5 bases and J shed 3 bases, with 11 bases lying between them. This CDR3 reads CASSEWETNQPQHF. The CDR3 nucleotides read TGTGCCAGCAGTGAATGGGAGACCAATCAGCCCCAGCATTTT.

This clone occurred a few times. V and J are TRBV19 and TRBJ1-3; D gene ambiguous. The germline V and J ends were trimmed by 4 bases and 5 bases, with 3 bases remaining between them. Germline-derived CDR1 and CDR2 are LNHDA and SQIVND (reference sequence). The length of the CDR3 is 11 residues. CDR3 protein: CASSTRNTIYF. The CDR3 nucleotides read TGTGCCAGTAGTACCCGAAACACCATATATTTT.

This chain uses TRBV2 with TRBJ2-2, with D maybe TRBD2 (6 bases). V was pared by 7 bases and J by 3 bases, with 12 bases between. In germline, CDR1 is SNHLY, CDR2 FYNNEI. The CDR3 is 14 amino acids. Here the CDR3 reads CASNRDSYTGELFF. The CDR3 coding sequence is TGTGCCAGCAATCGGGACTCCTACACCGGGGAGCTGTTTTTT.

CDR3 sequence: CASSPQGADTQYF. The CDR3 bases are TGTGCCAGCTCTCCCCAGGGGGCAGATACGCAGTATTTT. The chain uses TRBV18 and TRBJ2-3, with 7 positions matching TRBD1. V lost 6 bases to trimming and J lost 4 bases; unmatched junction nucleotides: 4. CDR1 and CDR2 from the germline V gene are KGHSH and LQKENI. The CDR3 has 13 amino acids.

The chain has TRBV27 and TRBJ1-1; 11 positions match TRBD1. Trimming took 6 bases from V and 10 from J; bases not matched to a gene: 10. The CDR3 covers 14 residues. Germline values: CDR1 MNHEY, CDR2 SMNVEV (reference sequence). In DNA, the CDR3 is TGTGCCAGCAGGGCGGGACAGGGGGACATTGGAGCTTTCTTT. This encodes CASRAGQGDIGAFF.

This clone has only a few counts. This sequence joins TRBV4-3 and TRBJ1-4, with D uncertain. This CDR3 has 15 residues. The germline V gene has CDR1 LGHNA and CDR2 YSLEER. Trimming pared 1 base from V and 5 bases from J, leaving 11 bases between. The chain's CDR3 is CASSQGRQLNEKLFF. In DNA form, the CDR3 reads TGCGCCAGCAGCCAAGGCCGTCAGCTCAATGAAAAACTGTTTTTT.